Following are 23 T cell receptor beta chains from one sample sequenced in a study of blood T cell repertoires in COVID-19 (dated by TCRdb to 2020 to 2022). Libraries were made using the immunoSEQ multiplex PCR assay. In its TCRdb copy, this immuneACCESS table keeps in-frame sequences only and misses some clones. Where compared with another copy, unresolved V genes explain less than half of these, and the others have no known cause. For this sample the table gives 200,000 to 250,000 clones, of which around 90% were detected only once. About 15% of the sample comes from the top ten. Sequenced input: PBMCs or T cells enriched from blood (not recorded which). The receptors stem from a woman aged 45-65 years with acute COVID-19.

A single count supports this clone. This chain's CDR3 is CSAIRTSGQYF. DNA for the CDR3: TGCAGTGCTATACGTACTAGCGGGCAGTACTTC. This chain joins TRBV20-1 and TRBJ2-7, with 8 bases lining up with TRBD2. Germline assignment: CDR1 DFQATT and CDR2 SNEGSKA (reference sequence). Losses at the gene ends were 4 bases for V and 9 bases for J; bases not matched to a gene: 5. There are 11 residues in the CDR3.

The chain employs TRBV2 and TRBJ2-7, with a weak D call TRBD2 (6 bases). V lost 6 bases, J lost 0 bases, and 15 bases lay in between. Germline V CDR1 and CDR2: SNHLY, FYNNEI. This CDR3 is 15 amino acids long. The CDR3 loop is CASRWPVGGSYEQYF. As DNA, the CDR3 is TGTGCCAGCAGGTGGCCCGTCGGGGGCTCCTACGAGCAGTACTTC.

The V and J genes are TRBV7-3 and TRBJ2-3, with 7 nucleotides matching TRBD1. CDR3 length: 15 amino acids. V lost 5 bases, J lost 6 bases, and 11 bases stayed unmatched. CDR1 and CDR2 from the germline V gene are SGHTA and FQGTGA. As DNA, the CDR3 is TGTGCCAGCAGCGCCCGGACAGGCTTTCCTGATACGCAGTATTTT. Encoded protein: CASSARTGFPDTQYF.

This chain joins TRBV14 and TRBJ2-1; 10 bases are a match to TRBD2. This CDR3 region has 15 residues. V shed 3 bases and J 5 bases; nucleotides not matched to a gene: 4. Germline V gives CDR1 SGHDN, CDR2 FVKESK. Here the CDR3 DNA reads TGTGCCAGCAGCCATTGGACTAGCGGAAACAATGAGCAGTTCTTC. It is translated as CASSHWTSGNNEQFF.

The chain recombines TRBV15 with TRBJ1-2; TRBD1 might be the D (6 bases). The germline V and J ends were trimmed by 0 bases and 6 bases, with 14 bases remaining between them. This CDR3 region has 15 residues. Germline V gene sequence: CDR1 LNHNV, CDR2 YYDKDF (reference sequence). The CDR3 region has the DNA TGTGCCACCAGCAGAGATCTGGGGGCTTTGGATGGCTACACCTTC. The encoded protein is CATSRDLGALDGYTF.

The rearrangement uses TRBV29-1 and TRBJ2-5; 8 bases agree with TRBD1. The CDR3 covers 13 residues. Unmatched junction bases numbered 5, after V lost 1 base and J lost 7 bases. In germline, CDR1 is SQVTM, CDR2 ANQGSEA. The CDR3 region has the DNA TGCAGCGTTGAAGTGGGACAGGAGGGGACCCAGTACTTC. Translation gives CSVEVGQEGTQYF.

The rearrangement uses TRBV9 and TRBJ2-1, with 7 positions matching TRBD1. V was pared by 3 bases and J by 1 base, with 7 bases of the junction left unmatched. Germline V gene sequence: CDR1 SGDLS, CDR2 YYNGEE. This CDR3 has 16 amino acids. The CDR3 sequence is CASSARVQGSYNEQFF. Written as DNA, the CDR3 is TGTGCCAGCAGCGCAAGAGTACAGGGGTCCTACAATGAGCAGTTCTTC.

This clone is a singleton in its sample. This rearrangement joins TRBV10-3 to TRBJ2-7; 8 nucleotides align to TRBD1. This CDR3 spans 16 amino acids. CDR1 is ENHRY, CDR2 SYGVKD, per germline. V shed 1 base and J 5 bases; nucleotides not matched to a gene: 10. CDR3 loop: CAISEYTQGAAHEQYF. The CDR3 DNA sequence: TGTGCCATCAGTGAGTACACTCAGGGGGCGGCCCACGAGCAGTACTTC.

The V call is TRBV10-3, the J call TRBJ2-7, with 8 bases fitting TRBD2. V gave up 3 bases and J gave up 3 bases; unmatched junction bases: 7. Germline CDR1 reads ENHRY; CDR2 reads SYGVKD. The CDR3 consists of 15 residues. CDR3 region: CAISESGGLFYEQYF. The CDR3 DNA sequence: TGTGCCATCAGTGAATCGGGGGGGCTTTTCTACGAGCAGTACTTC.

V gene TRBV18 combines with J gene TRBJ2-5, with D possibly being TRBD1 (6 bases). V was pared by 3 bases and J by 2 bases, with 10 bases between. This CDR3 region has 14 residues. Germline V gene sequence: CDR1 KGHSH, CDR2 LQKENI. The CDR3 loop reads CASSPGAHQETQYF. Here the CDR3 DNA reads TGTGCCAGCTCACCGGGGGCGCATCAAGAGACCCAGTACTTC.

The chain carries TRBV27 and TRBJ2-6; D is unresolved. The ends were cut back, 3 bases at V and 0 bases at J, with 6 bases in the middle. This CDR3 contains 15 residues. Germline V CDR1 and CDR2: MNHEY, SMNVEV (reference sequence). CDR3 nucleotide sequence: TGTGCCAGCAGTTTTCGGAGCTCTGGGGCCAACGTCCTGACTTTC. It is translated as CASSFRSSGANVLTF.

V is TRBV6-5 and J is TRBJ2-2; the D is unclear. Germline V gene sequence: CDR1 MNHEY, CDR2 SVGAGI. The CDR3 totals 11 residues. V was shortened by 11 bases and J by 3 bases, with 7 bases between the two germline ends. The CDR3 bases are TGTGCCGCTATGGACACCGGGGAGCTGTTTTTT. Protein sequence: CAAMDTGELFF.

J is TRBJ2-1 and V is TRBV7-2; D is possibly TRBD1 (6 bases). The CDR3 totals 13 residues. V lost 3 bases, J lost 8 bases, and 11 bases lay in between. The germline gives CDR1 SGHTA, CDR2 FQGNSA. The CDR3 nucleotides read TGTGCCAGCAGCTTTTTCAGGGGCGATGAGCAGTTCTTC. This gives the protein CASSFFRGDEQFF.

This chain connects TRBV5-1 to TRBJ1-1; TRBD1 matches at 7 bases. The germline V gene has CDR1 SGHRS and CDR2 YFSETQ. The CDR3 is made up of 15 amino acids. After removal of 1 base from V and 6 bases from J, the junction contained 9 bases not matched to a gene. The CDR3 sequence: CASSLSQQGSSEAFF. The CDR3 DNA reads TGCGCCAGCAGCTTGTCTCAACAGGGGTCCTCTGAAGCTTTCTTT.

CDR3 bases: TGCAGTGCTAGTGAGGAGGGCCCCTACGAGCAGTACTTC. Amino acids: CSASEEGPYEQYF. The chain links TRBV20-1 to TRBJ2-7, with D possibly matching TRBD2 (6 bases). The germline gives CDR1 DFQATT, CDR2 SNEGSKA (reference sequence). Trimming took off 3 bases at V and 2 bases at J, with 11 bases between the two ends. The CDR3 covers 13 residues.

This clone was found once. The genes are TRBV21-1 and TRBJ1-1. TRBV21-1 is designated a pseudogene. This CDR3 contains 13 residues. The CDR3 here is CASSESPLTEAFF. The CDR3, as DNA: TGTGCCAGCAGCGAGTCACCTCTCACTGAAGCTTTCTTT.

This chain uses TRBV28 with TRBJ2-2; D perhaps matches TRBD2 (7 bases). The CDR3 length is 16 residues. Germline V gene lookup returns CDR1 MDHEN and CDR2 SYDVKM. V lost 6 bases and J lost 0, with 14 bases in between. The CDR3 coding sequence is TGTGCCAGCAGCTGGGGGCTAGCGGCGAACACCGGGGAGCTGTTTTTT. It specifies CASSWGLAANTGELFF.

The chain carries TRBV29-1 and TRBJ2-3; 14 bases agree with TRBD2. V was pared by 6 bases and J by 6 bases, with 14 bases of the junction left unmatched. Per germline, CDR1 SQVTM and CDR2 ANQGSEA. The CDR3 is 17 amino acids. CDR3 sequence reads: CSVGPGGTSGRFDTQYF. Written as DNA, the CDR3 is TGCAGCGTCGGACCGGGGGGGACTAGCGGGAGATTTGATACGCAGTATTTT.

J is TRBJ1-5 and V is TRBV30, with TRBD1 matching 9 bases. J gave up 7 bases and V 2 bases, and 6 bases lay outside the gene matches. Germline CDR1 is GTSNPN and CDR2 is SVGIG (reference sequence). The CDR3 length is 14 residues. The CDR3 region has the DNA TGTGCCTGGAGTTTGACAGGGGGATGGCAGCCCCAGCATTTT. It codes for CAWSLTGGWQPQHF.

The CDR3 DNA sequence: TGCGCCAGCAGCACACGACTAGCGGAGAGCCTTGGACGATACGAGCAGTACTTC. Residues: CASSTRLAESLGRYEQYF. This chain uses TRBV4-1 with TRBJ2-7, with TRBD2 identical over 9 bases. The CDR3 length is 18 residues. V lost 5 bases, J lost 4 bases, and 18 bases stayed unmatched. Germline values: CDR1 MGHRA, CDR2 YSYEKL.

This chain joins TRBV2 and TRBJ1-4; D possibly corresponds to TRBD1 (6 bases). CDR3 length: 15 residues. The germline V and J ends were trimmed by 7 bases and 5 bases, with 17 bases remaining between them. Germline loops: CDR1 SNHLY, CDR2 FYNNEI. The CDR3 loop reads CASNHQGSGNEKLFF. CDR3 coding DNA: TGTGCCAGCAACCACCAGGGGTCTGGGAATGAAAAACTGTTTTTT.

The chain combines TRBV9 with TRBJ2-2; D possibly corresponds to TRBD2 (5 bases). Per germline, CDR1 SGDLS and CDR2 YYNGEE. The CDR3 runs 15 residues. The V end lost 1 base, the J end lost 4 bases, and 11 bases lay between the germline ends. The CDR3 nucleotides read TGTGCCAGCAGCGTAAAGGTTGGGAGCACCGGGGAGCTGTTTTTT. This encodes CASSVKVGSTGELFF.

In this sample, this clone turned up a few times. The DNA of the CDR3 is TGTGCCAGAAGCTTCGGCAGGGTGGACACTGAAGCTTTCTTT. Protein: CARSFGRVDTEAFF. V gene TRBV5-3 combines with J gene TRBJ1-1, with a tentative D call TRBD1 (5 bases). TRBV5-3 has ORF status, its function being uncertain. Trimming took 2 bases from V and 3 from J, leaving 11 bases between them. The CDR3 runs 14 residues.